This TCR beta chain is from a study of T cell clonality in common variable immunodeficiency. Study conclusions and caveats: Repertoire-complication correlations in CVID were limited by patient heterogeneity. T cell subpopulation sequencing would be needed to explain CVID clonality. Shared TCRbeta clones were fewer between CVID subjects than controls.

CVID and control samples used equivalent genomic DNA input. Measured with immunoSEQ multiplex PCR; TCRdb has only the in-frame clones, and not every one. The sample has about 52,000 clones, none seen only once. This clone was seen many times. The antigen is undetermined. Sequencing was carried out using peripheral blood mononuclear cells. This receptor was identified in a person aged 18 to 70 in good health.

The CDR3 reads CSARDVGRASGNTIYF. The covered CDR3 bases are TGCAGTGCTAGAGATGTTGGCAGGGCATCTGGAAACACC. The chain combines TRBV20-1 with TRBJ1-3, with D possibly TRBD1 on 5 matching bases. The CDR3 goes on 3 residues after the read ends, and that part is filled in from the germline J gene. V dropped 0 bases and J dropped 1 base, with 13 bases sitting between them. There are 16 residues in the CDR3. Germline lookup yields CDR1 DFQATT and CDR2 SNEGSKA (reference sequence).